The 21 T cell receptor beta chains below were found in one sample sequenced in a study of T cells in Graves' hyperthyroidism and ophthalmopathy. RNA transcripts gave rise to amplified TCR beta CDR3 regions. Researchers ran a first-round RT-PCR on the TCR CDR3 using the HTBI primer set. One entry per CDR3 protein results from TCRdb running MiXCR on the multiplex PCR reads. The table lists around 720,000 distinct CDR3 sequences, 35% of them singletons. Source material: blood. These receptors all come from a woman between 35 and 50 years old with Graves' hyperthyroidism.

The chain employs TRBV25-1 and TRBJ1-4, with 9 bases fitting TRBD1. The junction had 2 bases not matched to a gene; V was cut back by 1 base and J by 5 bases. The CDR3 is 15 residues long. Germline V gene data show CDR1 as MGHDK and CDR2 as SYGVNS. CDR3 bases: TGTGCCAGCAGTGAATGGGGGACAGGGAATGAAAAACTGTTTTTT. It encodes CASSEWGTGNEKLFF. Full variable domain (missing parts from reference TRBV25-1 and TRBJ1-4): EADIYQTPRYLVIGTGKKITLECSQTMGHDKMYWYQQDPGMELHLIHYSYGVNSTEKGDLSSESTVSRIRTEHFPLTLESARPSHTSQYLCASSEWGTGNEKLFFGSGTQLSVL.

This clonotype was counted between two and nine times. This chain uses TRBV5-6 with TRBJ1-1; D uncertain. Germline V gene sequence: CDR1 SGHDT, CDR2 YYEEEE. There are 11 residues in the CDR3. Deletions cut 2 bases from V and 11 bases from J, with 10 bases between. The chain's CDR3 is CASSFAREAFF. CDR3 sequence (DNA): TGTGCCAGCAGCTTTGCCCGGGAGGCTTTCTTT.

V is TRBV27 and J is TRBJ2-7; 8 bases line up with TRBD1. The CDR3 extends over 13 amino acids. With V trimmed by 4 bases and J by 7 bases, 6 bases remained unmatched. In germline, CDR1 is MNHEY, CDR2 SMNVEV (reference sequence). The CDR3 spells CASSSQGAQEQYF. In DNA form, the CDR3 reads TGTGCCAGCAGTTCGCAGGGGGCCCAGGAGCAGTACTTC.

This clonotype was picked up many times. V and J are TRBV12-3 or TRBV12-4 and TRBJ1-5, with D possibly TRBD1 on 5 matching bases. The CDR3 contains 15 residues. The V end lost 2 bases, the J end lost 4 bases, and 12 bases lay between the germline ends. CDR3 coding DNA: TGTGCCAGCAGTTTATCAGGGTTAGGTAATCAGCCCCAGCATTTT. Amino acid sequence: CASSLSGLGNQPQHF.

This clonotype has at least ten counts. The rearrangement links TRBV6-1 to TRBJ1-4; 8 bases align to TRBD1. V trimming: 7 bases; J trimming: 5 bases; junction bases outside the gene matches: 9. Germline-derived CDR1 and CDR2 are MNHNS and SASEGT. The length of the CDR3 is 15 residues. CDR3 loop: CASNRGQALNEKLFF. DNA for the CDR3: TGTGCCAGCAACCGGGGACAGGCACTAAATGAAAAACTGTTTTTT.

The chain uses TRBV7-9 and TRBJ2-2; 7 bases line up with TRBD2. V trimming: 2 bases; J trimming: 7 bases; junction bases outside the gene matches: 4. Germline values: CDR1 SEHNR, CDR2 FQNEAQ (reference sequence). The CDR3 contains 14 residues. In nucleotides, the CDR3 is TGTGCCAGCAGCTTATTCCCGGGAGGCGGGGAGCTGTTTTTT. Translation gives CASSLFPGGGELFF. Drawing the rest from reference TRBV7-9 and TRBJ2-2, the complete variable domain is DTGVSQNPRHKITKRGQNVTFRCDPISEHNRLYWYRQTLGQGPEFLTYFQNEAQLEKSRLLSDRFSAERPKGSFSTLEIQRTEQGDSAMYLCASSLFPGGGELFFGEGSRLTVL.

This clonotype was recorded at least ten times. The chain joins TRBV2 to TRBJ1-5; no definite D call. The CDR3 contains 16 residues. From germline, CDR1 is SNHLY and CDR2 FYNNEI. Trimming left V 2 bases short and J 0 bases short, with 11 bases between. CDR3: CASSEWRGYSNQPQHF. DNA for the CDR3: TGTGCCAGCAGTGAATGGCGGGGATATAGCAATCAGCCCCAGCATTTT.

The table lists this clonotype with a few counts. V and J are TRBV19 and TRBJ1-5, with 7 bases matching TRBD1. CDR1 is LNHDA and CDR2 is SQIVND in the germline V gene (reference sequence). CDR3 length equals 15 residues. Germline trimming cut 5 bases from V and 4 bases from J; bases unmatched to any gene: 8. In DNA, the CDR3 is TGTGCCAGTAGTTACCGGGACAGCTTTAATCAGCCCCAGCATTTT. Translated, it gives CASSYRDSFNQPQHF.

Regarding this clonotype: Relative to the germline gene, one junction end is altered; a read error may explain this. The chain joins TRBV11-2 to TRBJ1-2, with D possibly being TRBD1 (6 bases). Per the germline V gene, CDR1 is SGHAT and CDR2 is FQNNGV. The CDR3 is made up of 16 amino acids. CDR3: CAGSQEAGAGDYGYTF. In DNA, the CDR3 is TGTGCCGGCAGCCAAGAGGCAGGGGCCGGGGACTATGGCTACACCTTC.

This clonotype was seen ten or more times. The chain has TRBV5-1 and TRBJ2-6; D is unclear. The V and J ends lost 3 bases and 0 bases respectively, with 7 bases between them. The CDR3 runs to 15 residues. Germline V gene data show CDR1 as SGHRS and CDR2 as YFSETQ. CDR3 bases: TGCGCCAGCAGCTCCTCAAACTCTGGGGCCAACGTCCTGACTTTC. Translating it yields CASSSSNSGANVLTF.

In this sample, this clonotype turned up many times. The chain has TRBV7-9 and TRBJ1-2, with D unclear. Germline values: CDR1 SEHNR, CDR2 FQNEAQ (reference sequence). The length of the CDR3 is 12 residues. Trimming removed 3 bases at V and 2 bases at J, with 4 bases between. The CDR3 reads CASSFENYGYTF. CDR3 in DNA: TGTGCCAGCAGCTTCGAAAACTATGGCTACACCTTC.

This clonotype was observed at least ten times. The gene calls are TRBV29-1 and TRBJ1-1; 10 nucleotides match TRBD1. The germline V gene has CDR1 SQVTM and CDR2 ANQGSEA. V lost 3 bases, J lost 4 bases, and 5 bases stayed unmatched. This CDR3 contains 14 residues. The CDR3 here is CSVERDRGSTEAFF. The CDR3 DNA sequence: TGCAGCGTTGAGCGGGACAGGGGAAGCACTGAAGCTTTCTTT. The entire variable domain, with the rest obtained from reference TRBV29-1 and TRBJ1-1, is as follows: SAVISQKPSRDICQRGTSLTIQCQVDSQVTMMFWYRQQPGQSLTLIATANQGSEATYESGFVIDKFPISRPNLTFSTLTVSNMSPEDSSIYLCSVERDRGSTEAFFGQGTRLTVV.

This clonotype has ten or more counts. The chain carries TRBV7-2 and TRBJ2-7; TRBD2 agrees at 8 bases. With 3 bases clipped from V and 3 bases from J, the junction kept 4 bases outside the gene matches. Looked up from germline, CDR1 is SGHTA and CDR2 is FQGNSA. The length of the CDR3 is 14 residues. In DNA form, the CDR3 reads TGTGCCAGCAGCTTTACTAGCGGAGGCTACGAGCAGTACTTC. Translated: CASSFTSGGYEQYF.

This clonotype was observed a few times. The chain recombines TRBV29-1 with TRBJ2-7; TRBD1 agrees at 12 bases. The CDR3 covers 14 residues. CDR1 SQVTM and CDR2 ANQGSEA come from the germline V gene. V trimming: 7 bases; J trimming: 6 bases; junction bases outside the gene matches: 10. Here the CDR3 DNA reads TGCAGCGCACAACCGGGACAGGGGGCTGGCGAGCAGTACTTC. Its translation is CSAQPGQGAGEQYF.

This clonotype was detected many times. The chain uses TRBV10-3 and TRBJ1-2; the D is unclear. Trimming pared 10 bases from V and 1 base from J, leaving 16 bases between. CDR3 size: 14 residues. In germline, CDR1 is ENHRY, CDR2 SYGVKD. CDR3 DNA: TGTGCCACCGGAGGAGTCTCGTTTAACTATGGCTACACCTTC. Translating gives CATGGVSFNYGYTF.

V and J are TRBV7-2 and TRBJ2-6; D not certain. Trimming took 3 bases from V and 0 from J, leaving 9 bases between them. This CDR3 has 16 amino acids. From germline, CDR1 is SGHTA and CDR2 FQGNSA. CDR3 DNA: TGTGCCAGCAGCTTCCCCACGAACTCTGGGGCCAACGTCCTGACTTTC. Residues: CASSFPTNSGANVLTF.

This clonotype was counted a few times. A much larger clone lies a single base off, so this may be a read error. The chain has TRBV7-9 and TRBJ1-1; D gene uncertain. Trimming removed 3 bases at V and 4 bases at J, with 9 bases between. Germline V gives CDR1 SEHNR, CDR2 FQNEAQ (reference sequence). The CDR3 extends over 13 amino acids. CDR3 region: CASSFNWGTEAFF. The CDR3 DNA is TGTGCCAGCAGCTTCAACTGGGGCACTGAAGCTTTCTTT.

The V call is TRBV6-2 or TRBV6-3, the J call TRBJ1-5; no clear D. Per germline, CDR1 MNHEY and CDR2 SVGEGT. V gave up 5 bases and J gave up 5 bases, with 13 bases separating them. The CDR3 length is 14 residues. CDR3 region: CASSSRVYHQPQHF. The CDR3 DNA sequence: TGTGCCAGCAGTAGTAGAGTTTACCATCAGCCCCAGCATTTT.

J is TRBJ1-2 and V is TRBV7-9, with no clear D. V shed 3 bases and J shed 8 bases, with 13 bases lying between them. Germline CDR1 is SEHNR and CDR2 is FQNEAQ (reference sequence). The CDR3 loop spans 13 amino acids. CDR3 sequence reads: CASSFQESEGYTF. Written as DNA, the CDR3 is TGTGCCAGCAGCTTCCAGGAGTCAGAGGGCTACACCTTC.

This clonotype was seen a handful of times. The V gene is TRBV11-2, the J gene TRBJ1-1; D ambiguous. The ends were cut back, 4 bases at V and 5 bases at J, with 23 bases in the middle. This CDR3 comprises 17 residues. The germline CDR1 and CDR2 sequences are SGHAT and FQNNGV. CDR3 sequence reads: CASSSGSRHPLGTEAFF. CDR3 coding DNA: TGTGCCAGCAGCTCCGGGAGCCGGCACCCCCTAGGGACTGAAGCTTTCTTT.

This clonotype has a handful of counts. The chain uses TRBV20-1 and TRBJ2-7; D is possibly TRBD1 or TRBD2 (6 bases each). The V gene's germline CDR1 is DFQATT and CDR2 SNEGSKA (reference sequence). The CDR3 sequence is 15 residues long. V was cut by 4 bases and J by 5 bases, with 21 bases left in between. CDR3 bases: TGCAGTGCTAAATCCCCCCTGCGGGACAACAACGAGCAGTACTTC. Translated: CSAKSPLRDNNEQYF.